Listed below are T cell receptor beta chains from one sample, sequenced in a study of blood T cell repertoires in COVID-19. TCRdb keeps only in-frame clones here, not all; method: immunoSEQ multiplex PCR. The sample holds around 68,000 clones, 87% seen once. Sample: peripheral blood. These receptors came from a woman in her forties or fifties with acute or convalescent COVID-19. Each CDR3 is given with its conserved first and last residue.

>TRBV7-2|TRBJ2-1
CASSSNRLWEFF
>TRBV5-1|TRBJ2-5
CASSLKSEQETQYF
>TRBV25-1|TRBJ2-3
CASSVGTVTDTQYF
>TRBV11-2|TRBJ2-7
CASSRLAGVQYF
>TRBV9|TRBJ1-6
CASSVGTGDNSPLHF
>TRBV5-1|TRBJ1-5
CASSLAGTGSPQHF
>TRBV9|TRBJ2-1
CASSVEGSGYNEQFF
>TRBV5-6|TRBJ1-2
CASSFRDTANYGYTF
>TRBV28|TRBJ1-3
CASGTAGNTIYF
>TRBV28|TRBJ1-1
CASRTGGGRTEAFF
>TRBV10-3|TRBJ1-1
CAISAALPGALGTEAFF
>TRBV3-1/TRBV3-2|TRBJ1-6
CASSQVNSPLHF
>TRBV6-4|TRBJ2-3
CASKAGGRTDTQYF
>TRBV6-5|TRBJ1-3
CASSVTGAGNTIYF